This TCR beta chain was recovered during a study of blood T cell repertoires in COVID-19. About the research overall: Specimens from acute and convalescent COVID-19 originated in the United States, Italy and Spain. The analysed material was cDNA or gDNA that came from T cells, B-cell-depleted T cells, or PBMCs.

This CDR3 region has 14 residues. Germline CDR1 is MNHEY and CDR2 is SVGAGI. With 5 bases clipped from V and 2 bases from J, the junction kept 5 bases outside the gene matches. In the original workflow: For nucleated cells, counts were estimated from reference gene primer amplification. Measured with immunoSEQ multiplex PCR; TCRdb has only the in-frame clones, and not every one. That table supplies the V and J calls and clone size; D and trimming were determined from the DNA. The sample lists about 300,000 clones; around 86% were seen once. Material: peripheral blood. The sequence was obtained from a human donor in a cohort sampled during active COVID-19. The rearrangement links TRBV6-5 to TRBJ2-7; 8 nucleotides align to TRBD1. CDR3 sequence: CASSPTGGTYEQYF. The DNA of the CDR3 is TGTGCCAGCAGTCCTACAGGGGGGACCTACGAGCAGTACTTC.